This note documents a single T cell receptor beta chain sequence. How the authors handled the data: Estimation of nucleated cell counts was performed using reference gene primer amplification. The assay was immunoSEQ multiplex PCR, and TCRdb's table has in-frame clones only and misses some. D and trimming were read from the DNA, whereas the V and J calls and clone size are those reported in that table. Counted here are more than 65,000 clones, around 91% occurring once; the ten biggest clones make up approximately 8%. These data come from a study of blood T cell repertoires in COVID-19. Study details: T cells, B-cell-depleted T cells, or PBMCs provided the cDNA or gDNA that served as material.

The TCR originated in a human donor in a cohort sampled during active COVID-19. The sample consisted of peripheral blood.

DNA of the CDR3: TGTGCCAGCAGCCAAGAACTAGCGGGGGGGAACACAGATACGCAGTATTTT. Protein product: CASSQELAGGNTDTQYF. The chain carries TRBV4-2 and TRBJ2-3; 13 bases match TRBD2. CDR1 is LGHNA, CDR2 YNFKEQ, per germline. The CDR3 is 17 residues long. V dropped 0 bases and J dropped 2; count of bases not matched to a gene: 2.